This record looks at one T cell receptor (beta chain) sequence and its context. Its antigen is unidentified. Assay: immunoSEQ multiplex PCR; the TCRdb copy retains only in-frame clones and omits some. The sample carries roughly 48,000 clones, about three quarters recorded once. The sort gate was single viable CD3+CD4+CD8-CD45RO+ cells for memory CD4+ T cells. Total CD4+ T cells were enriched by CD4 positive selection. The data were obtained in a study of memory CD4+ T cells and cytomegalovirus serostatus. Study-wide context: Of the healthy Belgian adults, 9 were CMV seropositive and more than 20 seronegative. Study results and caveats: The CMV-associated TCR signature appears largely within the CD4+ memory repertoire. About 40% of the roughly 160 known CMV-associated TCRbeta sequences appeared in CD4+ memory.

The V end lost 3 bases, the J end lost 0 bases, and 6 bases lay between the germline ends. Per germline, CDR1 LNHDA and CDR2 SQIVND (reference sequence). CDR3 length: 13 residues. This chain links TRBV19 with TRBJ2-7; D remains ambiguous. The TCR originated in an adult in good health and CMV-seropositive. The sample was memory CD4+ T cells from blood. CDR3 DNA sequence: TGTGCCAGTAGTATTAAGGTCTCCTACGAGCAGTACTTC. It is translated as CASSIKVSYEQYF. Looking up the rest from reference TRBV19 and TRBJ2-7 gives the full variable domain: DGGITQSPKYLFRKEGQNVTLSCEQNLNHDAMYWYRQDPGQGLRLIYYSQIVNDFQKGDIAEGYSVSREKKESFPLTVTSAQKNPTAFYLCASSIKVSYEQYFGPGTRLTVT.